Following are 12 T cell receptor beta chains from one sample sequenced in a study of T-cell memory formation after mild COVID-19. TCRdb re-called the 5' RACE reads through MiXCR, storing one row per CDR3 protein. The sample holds 35,000 to 40,000 distinct CDR3 sequences; 6% to 7.5% are singletons and the top ten take roughly 0.8%. The sequencing sample was made of PBMCs or a T cell subset sorted from them (not recorded which). Every receptor here comes from an adult who had mild COVID-19 (a few samples of this study predate the infection). Cell type and time point are not known.

The CDR3 is CASSQVASSYEQYF. The CDR3, as DNA: TGTGCCAGCAGCCAAGTGGCTAGCTCCTACGAGCAGTACTTC. The chain joins TRBV3-1 to TRBJ2-7; D uncertain. V dropped 1 base and J dropped 0 bases, with 7 bases sitting between them. Germline lookup yields CDR1 LGHDT and CDR2 YNNKEL (reference sequence). This CDR3 region has 14 residues.

The table lists this clonotype with many counts. This sequence joins TRBV5-1 and TRBJ1-2, with unresolved D. Germline CDR1 and CDR2: SGHRS and YFSETQ. The CDR3 runs 16 residues. V lost 0 bases to trimming and J lost 4 bases, with 16 bases between them. CDR3 DNA sequence: TGCGCCAGCAGCTTGGTCGTCAGCCTCGGATCCTATGGCTACACCTTC. This encodes CASSLVVSLGSYGYTF.

In its sample, this clonotype was seen many times. The chain joins TRBV4-1 to TRBJ2-7; D might be TRBD2 (6 bases). This CDR3 region has 12 residues. Germline V lookup: CDR1 MGHRA, CDR2 YSYEKL. V lost 4 bases and J 11 bases, leaving 15 bases between the germline ends. CDR3 in DNA: TGCGCCAGCAGCCCACCAACGGGGGTTAAGTACTTC. Translated: CASSPPTGVKYF.

This rearrangement joins TRBV7-2 to TRBJ2-1; TRBD1 matches at 7 bases. This CDR3 spans 14 amino acids. CDR1 and CDR2 (germline): SGHTA, FQGNSA. The ends lost 1 base at V and 7 bases at J; junction bases unmatched: 4. The DNA of the CDR3 is TGTGCCAGCAGCTTAGGACAGGGTCGGAATGAGCAGTTCTTC. Its protein is CASSLGQGRNEQFF.

This clonotype was seen more than once but under ten times. This chain uses TRBV5-1 with TRBJ2-3; 14 nucleotides match TRBD2. V dropped 4 bases and J dropped 4; count of bases not matched to a gene: 8. Looked up from germline, CDR1 is SGHRS and CDR2 is YFSETQ. The CDR3 runs to 17 residues. CDR3 protein: CASSPTSGGASADTQYF. The DNA for the CDR3 is TGCGCCAGCAGCCCGACTAGCGGGGGGGCCTCGGCAGATACGCAGTATTTT.

The chain combines TRBV6-2 or TRBV6-3 with TRBJ2-1; the match to TRBD2 covers 11 bases. Germline V gene data show CDR1 as MNHEY and CDR2 as SVGEGT. There are 15 residues in the CDR3. V shed 5 bases and J 9 bases; nucleotides not matched to a gene: 9. CDR3 loop: CASSGSGRATVEQFF. For the CDR3, the DNA is TGTGCCAGCAGTGGTAGCGGGAGGGCCACGGTTGAGCAGTTCTTC.

This clonotype showed up many times. The CDR3 spells CASSLARSVAETQYF. CDR3 DNA: TGTGCCAGCAGCTTAGCGCGGTCGGTAGCGGAGACCCAGTACTTC. The chain has TRBV7-9 and TRBJ2-5, with TRBD2 as a possible D gene (5 bases). CDR3 size: 15 residues. CDR1 is SEHNR, CDR2 FQNEAQ, per germline (reference sequence). V shed 0 bases and J shed 5 bases, with 13 bases lying between them. The full variable domain, with the rest looked up from reference TRBV7-9 and TRBJ2-5, is DTGVSQNPRHKITKRGQNVTFRCDPISEHNRLYWYRQTLGQGPEFLTYFQNEAQLEKSRLLSDRFSAERPKGSFSTLEIQRTEQGDSAMYLCASSLARSVAETQYFGPGTRLLVL.

The CDR3 loop reads CSATFGAITGELFF. The CDR3 DNA sequence: TGCAGTGCTACTTTTGGAGCTATAACCGGGGAGCTGTTTTTT. The chain carries TRBV20-1 and TRBJ2-2; D gene ambiguous. V was cut by 4 bases and J by 5 bases, with 14 bases left in between. CDR3 length equals 14 residues. Per the germline V gene, CDR1 is DFQATT and CDR2 is SNEGSKA (reference sequence).

The V and J genes are TRBV6-5 and TRBJ1-5, with TRBD1 matching 7 bases. The CDR3 has 13 amino acids. Losses at the gene ends were 6 bases for V and 5 bases for J; bases not matched to a gene: 4. Looked up from germline, CDR1 is MNHEY and CDR2 is SVGAGI. CDR3 in DNA: TGTGCCAGCAGACCCGACAGGGATCAGCCCCAGCATTTT. The encoded protein is CASRPDRDQPQHF.

This clonotype has at least ten counts. V and J are TRBV7-8 and TRBJ2-5; possibly TRBD1 for D (5 bases). Germline CDR1 SGHVS, CDR2 FQNEAQ. The CDR3 extends over 14 amino acids. V dropped 6 bases and J dropped 3 bases, with 14 bases sitting between them. CDR3 nucleotide sequence: TGTGCCAGCAGACTTTTGACAGCCGAAGAGACCCAGTACTTC. It specifies CASRLLTAEETQYF.

There are many counts of this clonotype. CDR3 residues: CASGVTGTGYEQYF. CDR3 sequence (DNA): TGTGCCAGCGGTGTGACAGGGACTGGCTACGAGCAGTACTTC. The chain carries TRBV11-1 and TRBJ2-7, with D possibly TRBD1 on 7 matching bases. V was trimmed by 8 bases and J by 3 bases, leaving 17 bases between them. There are 14 residues in the CDR3. Germline lookup yields CDR1 SGHAT and CDR2 FQDESV (reference sequence).

The rearrangement links TRBV30 to TRBJ1-3, with 12 positions matching TRBD1. The CDR3 is made up of 16 amino acids. With V trimmed by 0 bases and J by 2 bases, 2 bases remained unmatched. Germline V lookup: CDR1 GTSNPN, CDR2 SVGIG (reference sequence). The DNA of the CDR3 is TGTGCCTGGAGTGTACGGGACAGGGGGCCTGGAAACACCATATATTTT. Its translation is CAWSVRDRGPGNTIYF. The full variable domain, its missing parts supplied by reference TRBV30 and TRBJ1-3, is SQTIHQWPATLVQPVGSPLSLECTVEGTSNPNLYWYRQAAGRGLQLLFYSVGIGQISSEVPQNLSASRPQDRQFILSSKKLLLSDSGFYLCAWSVRDRGPGNTIYFGEGSWLTVV.